This TCR beta chain emerged from a study of CXCR4 blockade with PD-1 therapy in pancreatic cancer. Assay used: immunoSEQ multiplex PCR; TCRdb lists only in-frame clones, some missing. The repertoire holds thousands of clones, about 44% seen once, with approximately 8.2% in the top ten. The V end was cut by 1 base, the J end by 2 bases, with 12 bases between. Germline loops: CDR1 SQVTM, CDR2 ANQGSEA. The CDR3 is 16 amino acids. This chain uses TRBV29-1 with TRBJ2-6; D tentatively fits TRBD1 or TRBD2 (5 bases each). Sequencing was done on a sample of tumor tissue. This receptor was identified in a human donor with pancreatic ductal adenocarcinoma. Here the CDR3 DNA reads TGCAGCGTTGAAGGTCGGGGCAGGGCTGGGGCCAACGTCCTGACTTTC. It is translated as CSVEGRGRAGANVLTF.